The clone carrying this T cell receptor beta chain occurred a few times. Stated time point: pre-sensitization, week 0. Treatment described: therapeutic diphenylcyclopropenone sensitization with weekly scalp DPC. The data derive from a study of human T cells and chemical hapten exposure. Study context: 2% DPC was applied to about 2 cm by about 2 cm of upper inner arm skin for sensitization.

The CDR3 sequence is 14 residues long. V lost 0 bases, J lost 5 bases, and 3 bases stayed unmatched. Germline lookup yields CDR1 SGHRS and CDR2 YFSETQ. TCRdb reprocessed the RACE reads via MiXCR and lists one record per CDR3 protein. This table has roughly 81,000 distinct CDR3 sequences, 8.5% appearing once. The source material was whole blood, sampled in connection with sensitization to the hapten diphenylcyclopropenone (DPC). The chain recombines TRBV5-1 with TRBJ2-5; 8 nucleotides match TRBD1. The clonotype was recovered from a man aged 40-49 years with alopecia areata. Some clones in this sample may be carry-over from other donors' samples. CDR3: CASSLGQGSETQYF. CDR3 DNA sequence: TGCGCCAGCAGCTTGGGACAGGGGAGTGAGACCCAGTACTTC.